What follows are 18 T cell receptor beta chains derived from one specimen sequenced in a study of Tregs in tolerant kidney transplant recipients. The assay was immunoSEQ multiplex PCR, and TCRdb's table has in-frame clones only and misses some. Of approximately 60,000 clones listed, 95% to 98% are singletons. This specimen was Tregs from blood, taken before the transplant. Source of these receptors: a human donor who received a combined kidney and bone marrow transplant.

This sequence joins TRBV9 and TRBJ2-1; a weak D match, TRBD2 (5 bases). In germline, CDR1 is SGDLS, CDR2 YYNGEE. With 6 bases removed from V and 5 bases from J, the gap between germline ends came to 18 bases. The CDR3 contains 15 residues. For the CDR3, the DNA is TGTGCCAGCAACCGGAGGCCTACCCGGGACAATGAGCAGTTCTTC. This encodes CASNRRPTRDNEQFF.

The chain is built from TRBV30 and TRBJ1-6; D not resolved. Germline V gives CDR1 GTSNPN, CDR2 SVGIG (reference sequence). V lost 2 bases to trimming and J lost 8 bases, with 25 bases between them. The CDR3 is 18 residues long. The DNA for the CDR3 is TGTGCCTGGAGTTCTACATGGGCCGCCGCCCCCTGGGATTCACCCCTCCACTTT. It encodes CAWSSTWAAAPWDSPLHF.

This chain's CDR3 is CASSPSYGGVNEQFF. The DNA for the CDR3 is TGTGCCAGCAGCCCCTCTTACGGGGGGGTCAATGAGCAGTTCTTC. The J gene is TRBJ2-1, the V gene TRBV9, with TRBD2 identical over 8 bases. V gave up 4 bases and J gave up 6 bases; unmatched junction bases: 9. CDR1 is SGDLS and CDR2 is YYNGEE in the germline V gene. The CDR3 runs 15 residues.

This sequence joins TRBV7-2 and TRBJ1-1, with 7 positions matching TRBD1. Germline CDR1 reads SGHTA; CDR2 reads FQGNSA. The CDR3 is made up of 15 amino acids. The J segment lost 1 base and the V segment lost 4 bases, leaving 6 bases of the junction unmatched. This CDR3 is CASSWGQSSNTEAFF. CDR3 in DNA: TGTGCCAGCAGCTGGGGACAGTCTTCGAACACTGAAGCTTTCTTT. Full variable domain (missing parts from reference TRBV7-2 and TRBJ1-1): GAGVSQSPSNKVTEKGKDVELRCDPISGHTALYWYRQSLGQGLEFLIYFQGNSAPDKSGLPSDRFSAERTGGSVSTLTIQRTQQEDSAVYLCASSWGQSSNTEAFFGQGTRLTVV.

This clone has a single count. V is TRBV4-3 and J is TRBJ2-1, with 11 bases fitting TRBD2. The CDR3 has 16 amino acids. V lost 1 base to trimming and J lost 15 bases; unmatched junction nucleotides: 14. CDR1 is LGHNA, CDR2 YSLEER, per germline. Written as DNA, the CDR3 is TGCGCCAGCAGCCAAGCGCTAACTAGCGGGGGCGGCTCAAGGTTCTTC. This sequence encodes CASSQALTSGGGSRFF.

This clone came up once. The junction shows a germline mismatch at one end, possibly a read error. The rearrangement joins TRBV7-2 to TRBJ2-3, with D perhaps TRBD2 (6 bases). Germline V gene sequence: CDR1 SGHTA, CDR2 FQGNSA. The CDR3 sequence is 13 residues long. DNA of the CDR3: TGTGCCAGCAGCTTACGGTTAGCGGATAAGCAGTATTTT. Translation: CASSLRLADKQYF. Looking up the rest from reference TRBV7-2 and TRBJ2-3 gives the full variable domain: GAGVSQSPSNKVTEKGKDVELRCDPISGHTALYWYRQSLGQGLEFLIYFQGNSAPDKSGLPSDRFSAERTGGSVSTLTIQRTQQEDSAVYLCASSLRLADKQYFGPGTRLTVL.

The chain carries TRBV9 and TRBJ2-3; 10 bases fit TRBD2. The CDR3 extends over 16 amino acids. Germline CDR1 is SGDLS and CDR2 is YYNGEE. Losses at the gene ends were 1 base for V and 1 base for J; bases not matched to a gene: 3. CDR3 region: CASSVRLAGGTDTQYF. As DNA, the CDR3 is TGTGCCAGCAGCGTAAGGCTAGCGGGGGGCACAGATACGCAGTATTTT.

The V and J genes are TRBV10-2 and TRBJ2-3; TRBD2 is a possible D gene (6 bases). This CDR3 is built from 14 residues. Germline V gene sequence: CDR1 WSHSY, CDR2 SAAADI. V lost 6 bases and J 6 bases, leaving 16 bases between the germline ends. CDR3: CASRRGGVTDTQYF. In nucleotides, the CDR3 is TGCGCCAGCAGGCGAGGCGGGGTCACGGATACGCAGTATTTT.

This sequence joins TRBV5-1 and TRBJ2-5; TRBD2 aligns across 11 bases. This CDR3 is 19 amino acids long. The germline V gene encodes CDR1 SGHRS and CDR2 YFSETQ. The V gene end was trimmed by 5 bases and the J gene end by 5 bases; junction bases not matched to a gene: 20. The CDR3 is CASSFLWGLAGGQRETQYF. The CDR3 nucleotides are TGCGCCAGCAGTTTTCTTTGGGGGCTAGCGGGAGGCCAGCGGGAGACCCAGTACTTC. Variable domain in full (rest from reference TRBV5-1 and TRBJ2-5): KAGVTQTPRYLIKTRGQQVTLSCSPISGHRSVSWYQQTPGQGLQFLFEYFSETQRNKGNFPGRFSGRQFSNSRSEMNVSTLELGDSALYLCASSFLWGLAGGQRETQYFGPGTRLLVL.

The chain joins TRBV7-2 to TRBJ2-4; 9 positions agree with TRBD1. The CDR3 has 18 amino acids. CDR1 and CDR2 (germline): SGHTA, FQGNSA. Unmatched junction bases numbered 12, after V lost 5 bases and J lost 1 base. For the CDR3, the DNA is TGTGCCAGCAGCCCAGGGACAGGGATTGGTGGGGCCAAAAACATTCAGTACTTC. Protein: CASSPGTGIGGAKNIQYF.

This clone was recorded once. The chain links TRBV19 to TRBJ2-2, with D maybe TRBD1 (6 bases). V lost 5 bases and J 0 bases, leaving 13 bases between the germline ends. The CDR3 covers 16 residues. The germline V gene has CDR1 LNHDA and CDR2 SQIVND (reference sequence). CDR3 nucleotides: TGTGCCAGTAGTCTGCACAGGGTTACGAACACCGGGGAGCTGTTTTTT. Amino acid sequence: CASSLHRVTNTGELFF. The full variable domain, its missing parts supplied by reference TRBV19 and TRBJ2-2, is DGGITQSPKYLFRKEGQNVTLSCEQNLNHDAMYWYRQDPGQGLRLIYYSQIVNDFQKGDIAEGYSVSREKKESFPLTVTSAQKNPTAFYLCASSLHRVTNTGELFFGEGSRLTVL.

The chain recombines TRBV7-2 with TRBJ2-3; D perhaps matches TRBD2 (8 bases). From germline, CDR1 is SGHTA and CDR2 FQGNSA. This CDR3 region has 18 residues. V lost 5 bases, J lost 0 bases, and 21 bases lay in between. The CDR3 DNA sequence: TGTGCCAGCAGCCGAAGGGGGCGGGGGGAATCTAGCACAGATACGCAGTATTTT. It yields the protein CASSRRGRGESSTDTQYF.

The DNA of the CDR3 is TGCGCCAGCAGCCGGAGAATGAACACTGAAGCTTTCTTT. Amino acids: CASSRRMNTEAFF. The chain uses TRBV5-1 and TRBJ1-1; D unclear. CDR3 size: 13 residues. CDR1 is SGHRS, CDR2 YFSETQ, per germline. V lost 4 bases and J lost 0, with 7 bases in between.

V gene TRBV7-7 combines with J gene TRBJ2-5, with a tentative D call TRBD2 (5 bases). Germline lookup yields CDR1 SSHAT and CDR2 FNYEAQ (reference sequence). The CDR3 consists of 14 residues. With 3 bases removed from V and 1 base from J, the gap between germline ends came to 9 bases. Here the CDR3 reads CASSFAGVQETQYF. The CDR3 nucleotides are TGTGCCAGCAGCTTCGCCGGGGTCCAAGAGACCCAGTACTTC.

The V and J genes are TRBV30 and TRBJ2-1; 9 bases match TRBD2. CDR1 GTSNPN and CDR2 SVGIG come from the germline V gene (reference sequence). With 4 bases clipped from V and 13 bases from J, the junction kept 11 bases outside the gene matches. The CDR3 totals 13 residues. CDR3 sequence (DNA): TGTGCCTGGACATCTTACGGGCGGGAGGGTCAGTTCTTC. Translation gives CAWTSYGREGQFF.

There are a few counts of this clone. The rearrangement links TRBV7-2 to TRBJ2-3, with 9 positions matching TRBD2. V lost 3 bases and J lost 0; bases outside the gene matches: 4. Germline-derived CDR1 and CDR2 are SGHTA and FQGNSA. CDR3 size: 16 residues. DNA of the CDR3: TGTGCCAGCAGCTTTTCTAGCGGGGCTAGCACAGATACGCAGTATTTT. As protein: CASSFSSGASTDTQYF.

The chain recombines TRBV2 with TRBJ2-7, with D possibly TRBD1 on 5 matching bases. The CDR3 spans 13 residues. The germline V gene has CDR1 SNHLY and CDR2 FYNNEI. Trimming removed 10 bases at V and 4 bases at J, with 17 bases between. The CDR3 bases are TGTGCCACTCGTAGGGGAAATCAATACGAGCAGTACTTC. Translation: CATRRGNQYEQYF.

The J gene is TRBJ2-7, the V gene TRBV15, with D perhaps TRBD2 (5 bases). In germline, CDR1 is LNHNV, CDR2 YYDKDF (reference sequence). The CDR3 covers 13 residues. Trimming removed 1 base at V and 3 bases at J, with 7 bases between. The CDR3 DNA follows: TGTGCCACCAGCAGAGTCCGGGGCTACGAGCAGTACTTC. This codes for CATSRVRGYEQYF.